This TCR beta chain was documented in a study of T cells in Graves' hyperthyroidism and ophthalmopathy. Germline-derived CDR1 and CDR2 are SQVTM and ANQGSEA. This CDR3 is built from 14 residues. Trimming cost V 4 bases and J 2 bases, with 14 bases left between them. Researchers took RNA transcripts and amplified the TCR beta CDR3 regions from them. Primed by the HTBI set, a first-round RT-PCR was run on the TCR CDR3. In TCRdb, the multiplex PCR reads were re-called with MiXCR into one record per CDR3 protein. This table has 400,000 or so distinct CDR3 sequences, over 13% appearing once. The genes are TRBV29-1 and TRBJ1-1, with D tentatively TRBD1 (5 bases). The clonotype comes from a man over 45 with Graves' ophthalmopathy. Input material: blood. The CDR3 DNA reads TGCAGCGTTGCACCGACAGTGGGAAACACTGAAGCTTTCTTT. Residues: CSVAPTVGNTEAFF.